What follows are 17 T cell receptor beta chains derived from one specimen sequenced in a study of T cells in Graves' hyperthyroidism and ophthalmopathy. The CDR3 regions of TCR beta were amplified from RNA transcripts. Researchers ran a first-round RT-PCR on the TCR CDR3 using the HTBI primer set. Each CDR3 protein is one row after TCRdb ran MiXCR on the multiplex PCR reads. The repertoire has fewer than 650,000 distinct CDR3 sequences, about 15% of them found once; the top ten carry 5.5% to 7.5%. Sequences were obtained from blood. Every receptor here comes from a woman aged 30 to 39 with Graves' hyperthyroidism that later progressed to Graves' ophthalmopathy.

Details on this clonotype: It may be a read error: a sequence one base away is much more abundant. V is TRBV6-2 or TRBV6-3 and J is TRBJ1-1; the D gene is possibly TRBD1 (6 bases). Per the germline V gene, CDR1 is MNHEY and CDR2 is SVGEGT. The CDR3 runs 14 residues. The chain's CDR3 is CASSYGAGDTEALF. The DNA for the CDR3 is TGTGCCAGCAGCTACGGGGCAGGGGACACTGAAGCTCTCTTT.

Ten or more counts support this clonotype. The chain couples TRBV12-3 or TRBV12-4 to TRBJ2-7; D possibly corresponds to TRBD1 (6 bases). V was trimmed by 3 bases and J by 3 bases, leaving 15 bases between them. CDR3 length: 15 residues. Here the CDR3 reads CASSFSWQGFYEQYF. The DNA for the CDR3 is TGTGCCAGCAGTTTTTCATGGCAGGGGTTCTACGAGCAGTACTTC.

The V and J genes are TRBV7-9 and TRBJ2-5; 8 bases agree with TRBD1. Germline V lookup: CDR1 SEHNR, CDR2 FQNEAQ (reference sequence). J lost 5 bases, V lost 4 bases, and 12 bases had no gene match. This CDR3 is 16 amino acids long. The CDR3 loop reads CASSSTVQGAGETQYF. Written as DNA, the CDR3 is TGTGCCAGCAGCTCGACCGTTCAGGGGGCGGGGGAGACCCAGTACTTC.

The chain has TRBV29-1 and TRBJ1-4, with TRBD1 matching 9 bases. This CDR3 has 13 amino acids. Losses at the gene ends were 3 bases for V and 6 bases for J; bases not matched to a gene: 2. CDR1 and CDR2 from the germline V gene are SQVTM and ANQGSEA. The CDR3 loop reads CSVETGGDEKLFF. For the CDR3, the DNA is TGCAGCGTTGAGACAGGGGGGGATGAAAAACTGTTTTTT.

This clonotype was seen ten or more times. V and J are TRBV12-3 or TRBV12-4 and TRBJ1-2; D unresolved. The V and J ends lost 5 bases and 8 bases respectively, with 18 bases between them. The CDR3 extends over 14 amino acids. The DNA of the CDR3 is TGTGCCAGCAGTCCGCCTAGGGAGGTGGGCGGCTACACCTTC. It is translated as CASSPPREVGGYTF.

This clonotype was seen at least ten times. The V and J genes are TRBV30 and TRBJ2-1; TRBD2 matches 11 bases. CDR3 size: 16 residues. V trimming: 1 base; J trimming: 6 bases; junction bases outside the gene matches: 8. The germline gives CDR1 GTSNPN, CDR2 SVGIG (reference sequence). The CDR3 loop reads CAWSAVGLAGGNEQFF. The CDR3 DNA reads TGTGCCTGGAGTGCCGTGGGGCTAGCGGGAGGCAATGAGCAGTTCTTC.

This clonotype was observed many times. This chain links TRBV28 with TRBJ2-3, with TRBD2 matching 11 bases. Germline values: CDR1 MDHEN, CDR2 SYDVKM. The CDR3 covers 17 residues. V gave up 4 bases and J gave up 2 bases; unmatched junction bases: 8. The CDR3 DNA is TGTGCCAGCAGTTCGGCTCCGGGACTAGCGGACACAGATACGCAGTATTTT. It yields the protein CASSSAPGLADTDTQYF.

V gene TRBV5-1 combines with J gene TRBJ1-5; 12 bases match TRBD1. Germline values: CDR1 SGHRS, CDR2 YFSETQ. After removal of 2 bases from V and 11 bases from J, the junction contained 2 bases not matched to a gene. There are 13 residues in the CDR3. In DNA form, the CDR3 reads TGCGCCAGCAGCTTAGGGACAGGGGGCTCCCAGCATTTT. This encodes CASSLGTGGSQHF.

This sequence joins TRBV20-1 and TRBJ1-5; D call uncertain. This CDR3 comprises 12 residues. Trimming pared 2 bases from V and 0 bases from J, leaving 2 bases between. Per the germline V gene, CDR1 is DFQATT and CDR2 is SNEGSKA (reference sequence). This chain's CDR3 is CSARISNQPQHF. The CDR3 nucleotides read TGCAGTGCTAGAATTAGCAATCAGCCCCAGCATTTT.

This clonotype was seen a handful of times. This sequence joins TRBV6-1 and TRBJ2-7; 8 bases fit TRBD1. Germline CDR1 MNHNS, CDR2 SASEGT. V lost 5 bases to trimming and J lost 2 bases; unmatched junction nucleotides: 5. This CDR3 has 14 amino acids. The CDR3, as DNA: TGTGCCAGCAGTAGGGGACAGGACCCCTACGAGCAGTACTTC. Protein product: CASSRGQDPYEQYF.

The rearrangement links TRBV12-5 to TRBJ2-2, with 13 bases identical to TRBD2. With 4 bases clipped from V and 5 bases from J, the junction kept 7 bases outside the gene matches. Germline V gene sequence: CDR1 LGHNT, CDR2 FRNRAP. The CDR3 has 17 amino acids. The CDR3 region is CASGWRGTSGKTGELFF. The CDR3 DNA reads as TGTGCTAGTGGTTGGCGCGGGACTAGCGGGAAGACCGGGGAGCTGTTTTTT.

This clonotype appeared many times. The V gene is TRBV6-5, the J gene TRBJ2-5, with D perhaps matching TRBD2 (5 bases). From germline, CDR1 is MNHEY and CDR2 SVGAGI. V lost 0 bases and J 2 bases, leaving 13 bases between the germline ends. This CDR3 region has 16 residues. The CDR3 protein is CASSYSTGRGQETQYF. As DNA, the CDR3 is TGTGCCAGCAGTTACTCGACGGGGAGAGGGCAAGAGACCCAGTACTTC.

There are many counts of this clonotype. For the CDR3, the DNA is TGTGCCTGGTCCAGGAGTCGGACTAGCGGACACAATGAGCAGTTCTTC. Protein: CAWSRSRTSGHNEQFF. This sequence joins TRBV30 and TRBJ2-1; 10 positions agree with TRBD2. This CDR3 spans 16 amino acids. Germline CDR1 GTSNPN, CDR2 SVGIG (reference sequence). Trimming took 5 bases from V and 5 from J; bases not matched to a gene: 12.

This clonotype was counted many times. This chain connects TRBV11-3 to TRBJ2-3; TRBD1 agrees at 8 bases. Unmatched junction bases numbered 6, after V lost 8 bases and J lost 2 bases. The CDR3 totals 14 residues. CDR1 is SGHNT, CDR2 YENEEA, per germline. The CDR3: CASWDRQSTDTQYF. The CDR3 bases are TGTGCCAGCTGGGACAGGCAGTCCACAGATACGCAGTATTTT.

This clonotype showed up just a few times. This chain links TRBV30 with TRBJ2-7; tentatively, D is TRBD2 (5 bases). Germline CDR1 GTSNPN, CDR2 SVGIG (reference sequence). There are 13 residues in the CDR3. V lost 0 bases and J 3 bases, leaving 9 bases between the germline ends. The CDR3 sequence: CAWSVPGIYEQYF. The CDR3 bases are TGTGCCTGGAGTGTACCGGGAATCTACGAGCAGTACTTC.

This clonotype came up many times. CDR3 sequence reads: CASSVSVGNPTDTQYF. DNA for the CDR3: TGTGCCAGCAGCGTGTCCGTCGGGAACCCCACAGATACGCAGTATTTT. V is TRBV11-2 and J is TRBJ2-3, with D possibly TRBD2 on 5 matching bases. V was cut by 5 bases and J by 2 bases, with 17 bases left in between. The CDR3 totals 16 residues. Germline CDR1 and CDR2: SGHAT and FQNNGV. Full variable domain (outside the CDR3, taken from reference TRBV11-2 and TRBJ2-3): EAGVAQSPRYKIIEKRQSVAFWCNPISGHATLYWYQQILGQGPKLLIQFQNNGVVDDSQLPKDRFSAERLKGVDSTLKIQPAKLEDSAVYLCASSVSVGNPTDTQYFGPGTRLTVL.

V gene TRBV5-1 combines with J gene TRBJ1-4, with a tentative D call TRBD1 (6 bases). The CDR3 runs 14 residues. Germline CDR1 reads SGHRS; CDR2 reads YFSETQ. Between the trimmed V and J ends, which lost 4 bases and 5 bases, there was a span of 12 bases. CDR3 sequence (DNA): TGCGCCAGCAGCCTGAAAGGGGGAAATGAAAAACTGTTTTTT. Encoded protein: CASSLKGGNEKLFF.